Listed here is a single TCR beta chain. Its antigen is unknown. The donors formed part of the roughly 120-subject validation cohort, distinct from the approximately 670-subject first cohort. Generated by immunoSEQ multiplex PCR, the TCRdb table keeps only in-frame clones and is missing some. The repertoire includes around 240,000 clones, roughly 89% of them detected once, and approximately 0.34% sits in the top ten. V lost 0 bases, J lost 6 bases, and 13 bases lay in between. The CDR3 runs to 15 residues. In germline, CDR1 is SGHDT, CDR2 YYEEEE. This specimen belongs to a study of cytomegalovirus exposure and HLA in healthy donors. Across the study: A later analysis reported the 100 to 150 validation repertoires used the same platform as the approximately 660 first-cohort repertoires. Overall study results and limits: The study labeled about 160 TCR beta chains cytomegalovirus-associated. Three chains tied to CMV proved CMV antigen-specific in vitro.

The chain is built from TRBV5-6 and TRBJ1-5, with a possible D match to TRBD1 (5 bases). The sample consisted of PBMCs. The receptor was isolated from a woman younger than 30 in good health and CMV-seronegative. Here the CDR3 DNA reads TGTGCCAGCAGCTTGGGGTCCCGGGACTTTCAGCCCCAGCATTTT. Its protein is CASSLGSRDFQPQHF.